This T cell receptor beta chain was profiled in a study of T cell changes during pregnancy in multiple sclerosis. Generated by immunoSEQ multiplex PCR, the TCRdb table keeps only in-frame clones and is missing some. Here the sample spans 85,000 to 130,000 clones, 91% being singletons. CDR1 is MGHRA and CDR2 is YSYEKL in the germline V gene. With 1 base clipped from V and 0 bases from J, the junction kept 7 bases outside the gene matches. The CDR3 consists of 18 residues. This chain joins TRBV4-1 and TRBJ2-4; 9 bases map to TRBD2. Sequenced material: peripheral blood, taken before pregnancy. This TCR was sampled from a female donor with multiple sclerosis, enrolled in a pregnancy study. The CDR3 DNA reads TGCGCCAGCAGCCAAGCGAGCGGGGGGCCACTAGCCAAAAACATTCAGTACTTC. Amino acids: CASSQASGGPLAKNIQYF.